The source of this T cell receptor (beta chain) is a study of cytomegalovirus exposure and HLA in healthy donors. Turning to the study itself: As released early, the data held 85 million to 95 million unique TCRs from HLA-typed donors. Genetic ancestry analysis placed over 65% of the 400 or so donors that were genotyped in the Caucasian-associated cluster.

PCR involved 60 Vbeta and 13 Jbeta primers. TCRdb's copy holds only in-frame clones and misses some; the assay was immunoSEQ multiplex PCR. The sample lists some 85,000 clones; over 60% were seen once. This clone was counted only a few times. Its antigen remains unknown. Study outcomes and limitations: Published work reported that the classifier diagnosed cytomegalovirus status with high specificity and sensitivity. A later analysis linked a missense variant in DCLRE1C to the trimming of TCR beta V and J genes.

The CDR3 is 13 residues long. Trimming shortened V by 3 bases and J by 8 bases, and 14 bases separated the two germline ends. Germline V CDR1 and CDR2: SGHNT, YYREEE (reference sequence). The chain has TRBV5-4 and TRBJ1-1; D is possibly TRBD1 (6 bases). The TCR was taken from a woman aged 35 to 49 in good health and CMV-seropositive. Sequencing was performed on PBMCs. In DNA, the CDR3 is TGTGCCAGCAGCTCGCCGCAGGGGTGGGAAGCTTTCTTT. It translates to CASSSPQGWEAFF.